Below are 16 T cell receptor beta chains sequenced from a single sample in a study of blood T cell repertoires in COVID-19. The data were produced by immunoSEQ multiplex PCR, yet TCRdb's version contains in-frame clones alone and is incomplete. The data contain over 350,000 clones, about 83% of them seen just once; the ten biggest clones take up roughly a tenth. The sequencing sample was made of PBMCs or T cells enriched from blood (not recorded which). The receptors here all came from a woman aged 45-65 years who had recovered from COVID-19.

This clone was counted once. This chain connects TRBV7-8 to TRBJ1-2; 7 nucleotides align to TRBD1. The CDR3 has 15 residues. Germline CDR1 is SGHVS and CDR2 is FQNEAQ. V gave up 5 bases and J gave up 2 bases; unmatched junction bases: 8. The CDR3 bases are TGTGCCAGCAGCCCAACAGGGGTTCCGAACTATGGCTACACCTTC. Translating gives CASSPTGVPNYGYTF.

V usage is TRBV7-2 and J usage is TRBJ2-7; 7 nucleotides align to TRBD1. The germline V gene encodes CDR1 SGHTA and CDR2 FQGNSA. This CDR3 contains 14 residues. Trimming cost V 5 bases and J 0 bases; bases outside gene matches: 4. The CDR3 sequence is CASSPDRDSYEQYF. For the CDR3, the DNA is TGTGCCAGCAGCCCCGACAGGGACTCCTACGAGCAGTACTTC.

J is TRBJ1-2 and V is TRBV6-2 or TRBV6-3; a possible D gene is TRBD1 (6 bases). V was shortened by 4 bases and J by 3 bases, with 9 bases between the two germline ends. CDR1 MNHEY and CDR2 SVGEGT come from the germline V gene. This CDR3 is 13 amino acids long. The CDR3 nucleotides read TGTGCCAGCAGTTGGGGACACTACTATGGCTACACCTTC. This encodes CASSWGHYYGYTF.

J is TRBJ2-7 and V is TRBV5-1; a weak D match, TRBD2 (5 bases). Germline V lookup: CDR1 SGHRS, CDR2 YFSETQ. V shed 2 bases and J shed 4 bases, with 16 bases lying between them. CDR3 length: 15 residues. In DNA form, the CDR3 reads TGCGCCAGCAGCTTACTTGAGGGTGGGATATACGAGCAGTACTTC. Its protein is CASSLLEGGIYEQYF.

CDR3: CSAGQGWNTEAFF. As DNA, the CDR3 is TGCAGCGCTGGACAGGGGTGGAACACTGAAGCTTTCTTT. The chain employs TRBV29-1 and TRBJ1-1; 9 nucleotides line up with TRBD1. With V trimmed by 7 bases and J by 1 base, 4 bases remained unmatched. Germline loops: CDR1 SQVTM, CDR2 ANQGSEA. The CDR3 is made up of 13 amino acids.

The chain is built from TRBV11-1 and TRBJ1-1; TRBD1 agrees at 8 bases. The CDR3 has 16 residues. CDR1 and CDR2 (germline): SGHAT, FQDESV (reference sequence). Trimming took 5 bases from V and 7 from J; bases not matched to a gene: 15. This chain's CDR3 is CASSARETGGICEAFF. Written as DNA, the CDR3 is TGTGCCAGCAGCGCAAGGGAAACAGGGGGAATTTGTGAAGCTTTCTTT.

The gene calls are TRBV12-5 and TRBJ2-7; D is ambiguous. Germline values: CDR1 LGHNT, CDR2 FRNRAP. CDR3 size: 13 residues. Trimming removed 2 bases from V and 6 bases from J, with 11 bases in between. The CDR3 bases are TGTGCTAGTGGTTTGTCCCTAACGGGCGAGCAGTACTTC. It yields the protein CASGLSLTGEQYF.

The gene calls are TRBV30 and TRBJ1-6; possibly TRBD1 for D (6 bases). CDR1 is GTSNPN and CDR2 is SVGIG in the germline V gene (reference sequence). CDR3 size: 14 residues. Trimming took 0 bases from V and 9 from J, leaving 12 bases between them. The DNA for the CDR3 is TGTGCCTGGAGTGTAGGGGGACGGGGTTCACCCCTCCACTTT. Translated: CAWSVGGRGSPLHF. Using reference TRBV30 and TRBJ1-6 for the parts outside the CDR3, the full variable domain is SQTIHQWPATLVQPVGSPLSLECTVEGTSNPNLYWYRQAAGRGLQLLFYSVGIGQISSEVPQNLSASRPQDRQFILSSKKLLLSDSGFYLCAWSVGGRGSPLHFGNGTRLTVT.

The CDR3 sequence: CASSLDPGTGGGGYTF. The CDR3 nucleotides read TGTGCCAGCAGCTTAGATCCAGGGACAGGGGGCGGTGGCTACACCTTC. V and J are TRBV7-2 and TRBJ1-2, with 12 bases fitting TRBD1. Germline CDR1 is SGHTA and CDR2 is FQGNSA. The V gene end was trimmed by 1 base and the J gene end by 7 bases; junction bases not matched to a gene: 7. The CDR3 length is 16 residues.

The chain recombines TRBV11-1 with TRBJ1-3; tentatively, D is TRBD1 (5 bases). The V end lost 3 bases, the J end lost 1 base, and 7 bases lay between the germline ends. Germline-derived CDR1 and CDR2 are SGHAT and FQDESV (reference sequence). This CDR3 spans 14 amino acids. Here the CDR3 reads CASSLDISGNTIYF. CDR3 in DNA: TGTGCCAGCAGCTTGGACATTTCTGGAAACACCATATATTTT.

This clone appeared a few times. The gene calls are TRBV28 and TRBJ1-1; the D is unclear. The germline gives CDR1 MDHEN, CDR2 SYDVKM. The ends were cut back, 7 bases at V and 6 bases at J, with 18 bases in the middle. This CDR3 is built from 14 residues. CDR3 region: CASTPRGGIPEAFF. The CDR3 nucleotides are TGTGCCAGCACCCCACGCGGAGGGATCCCTGAAGCTTTCTTT.

The CDR3 sequence: CAWSDGGNTEAFF. For the CDR3, the DNA is TGTGCCTGGAGTGACGGGGGGAACACTGAAGCTTTCTTT. The chain has TRBV30 and TRBJ1-1; D might be TRBD1 (5 bases). The CDR3 runs 13 residues. Germline loops: CDR1 GTSNPN, CDR2 SVGIG (reference sequence). Trimming shortened V by 1 base and J by 1 base, and 7 bases separated the two germline ends. The variable domain in full, completed from reference TRBV30 and TRBJ1-1, reads SQTIHQWPATLVQPVGSPLSLECTVEGTSNPNLYWYRQAAGRGLQLLFYSVGIGQISSEVPQNLSASRPQDRQFILSSKKLLLSDSGFYLCAWSDGGNTEAFFGQGTRLTVV.

The chain recombines TRBV19 with TRBJ1-2; unclear D gene. Germline CDR1 reads LNHDA; CDR2 reads SQIVND (reference sequence). There are 12 residues in the CDR3. Trimming shortened V by 3 bases and J by 5 bases, and 7 bases separated the two germline ends. The CDR3 here is CASSIKTYGYTF. CDR3 nucleotide sequence: TGTGCCAGTAGTATCAAGACATATGGCTACACCTTC.

J is TRBJ1-2 and V is TRBV5-5, with a possible D match to TRBD1 (6 bases). Germline V CDR1 and CDR2: SGHKS, YYEKEE (reference sequence). Trimming pared 3 bases from V and 3 bases from J, leaving 12 bases between. This CDR3 is built from 14 residues. The CDR3 sequence: CASSSGTLHYGYTF. DNA for the CDR3: TGTGCCAGCAGCTCCGGGACACTACACTATGGCTACACCTTC.

The chain recombines TRBV29-1 with TRBJ1-1; TRBD1 might be the D (5 bases). V gave up 7 bases and J gave up 0 bases, with 12 bases separating them. The germline CDR1 and CDR2 sequences are SQVTM and ANQGSEA. This CDR3 spans 13 amino acids. CDR3 nucleotides: TGCAGCGGCGCAGGGTTAATGAACACTGAAGCTTTCTTT. Its protein product is CSGAGLMNTEAFF.

The chain couples TRBV27 to TRBJ1-6, with D tentatively TRBD1 (6 bases). The length of the CDR3 is 15 residues. Trimming left V 5 bases short and J 2 bases short, with 10 bases between. Germline V CDR1 and CDR2: MNHEY, SMNVEV (reference sequence). The CDR3 DNA follows: TGTGCCAGCAGTCTTGGACAGACCTATAATTCACCCCTCCACTTT. As protein: CASSLGQTYNSPLHF.